This record looks at one T cell receptor beta chain sequence and its context. Its cognate antigen is unknown. This entry is derived from a study of long-term antiretroviral therapy in people with HIV. Study-level findings and limits: Although diversity increased after ART, it remained lower than in transplant donor controls. The repertoire was dominated at all time points by clones expanded before ART. HIV repertoires spanned tighter CDR3 length ranges than controls did. Blood collection from about 2004 to 2018 possibly occurred under older ART regimens.

It was version v3.0 of the immunoSEQ assay that was run at survey level. Method: immunoSEQ multiplex PCR; TCRdb's copy keeps in-frame clones and lacks some. The repertoire consists of 15,000 to 20,000 clones, with roughly four fifths occurring once and the leading ten covering roughly 8.8%. The V end was cut by 5 bases, the J end by 1 base, with 17 bases between. This CDR3 comprises 17 residues. Looked up from germline, CDR1 is LGHNA and CDR2 is YSLEER. The sequences come from unsorted PBMCs, collected 0.1 years after starting antiretroviral therapy. This TCR was sampled from a man aged 18 to 29 with HIV. J is TRBJ2-2 and V is TRBV4-3, with D maybe TRBD2 (5 bases). CDR3 residues: CASSGISGLGNTGELFF. The CDR3 DNA sequence: TGCGCCAGCAGCGGGATAAGCGGACTCGGGAACACCGGGGAGCTGTTTTTT.